The next 31 T cell receptor beta chains were all read from a single sample in a study of T cell repertoires in cytomegalovirus infection. Via MiXCR, TCRdb re-called the reads, giving one row per CDR3 protein. The repertoire holds 650,000 to 850,000 distinct CDR3 sequences, with just under 30% as singletons. These receptors have no known antigen. The input for sequencing was cultured CD8+ T cells from PBMCs, taken from culture after CMV antigen stimulation. Receptors originate from a human donor in good health (CMV status not recorded). Some clones in this sample may be carry-over from other donors' samples.

This chain joins TRBV19 and TRBJ1-2; 7 bases are shared with TRBD1. The CDR3 is 18 residues long. Trimming at V came to 5 bases and at J to 5 bases, leaving 20 bases not matched to a gene. In germline, CDR1 is LNHDA, CDR2 SQIVND (reference sequence). CDR3 nucleotides: TGTGCCAGTAGTTACGCTGACAGGGCCGACCCCGACCTGTATGGCTACACCTTC. Translating gives CASSYADRADPDLYGYTF.

This clonotype was counted only a few times. This rearrangement joins TRBV2 to TRBJ2-5; 8 bases are shared with TRBD1. This CDR3 has 12 residues. The germline CDR1 and CDR2 sequences are SNHLY and FYNNEI. J gave up 5 bases and V 6 bases, and 2 bases lay outside the gene matches. The CDR3 nucleotides read TGTGCCAGCAGGACAGGGGCCGAGACCCAGTACTTC. The encoded protein is CASRTGAETQYF. Full variable domain (missing parts from reference TRBV2 and TRBJ2-5): EPEVTQTPSHQVTQMGQEVILRCVPISNHLYFYWYRQILGQKVEFLVSFYNNEISEKSEIFDDQFSVERPDGSNFTLKIRSTKLEDSAMYFCASRTGAETQYFGPGTRLLVL.

The J gene is TRBJ2-2, the V gene TRBV6-1; 7 nucleotides line up with TRBD1. After removal of 1 base from V and 6 bases from J, the junction contained 5 bases not matched to a gene. Germline V lookup: CDR1 MNHNS, CDR2 SASEGT. The CDR3 runs 15 residues. The CDR3 sequence: CASSEGMQGAGELFF. The CDR3 nucleotides are TGTGCCAGCAGTGAAGGAATGCAGGGGGCCGGGGAGCTGTTTTTT.

The chain carries TRBV3-1 and TRBJ2-1; no clear D gene. Germline V gene lookup returns CDR1 LGHDT and CDR2 YNNKEL (reference sequence). The germline V and J ends were trimmed by 4 bases and 5 bases, with 6 bases remaining between them. This CDR3 is 12 amino acids long. The CDR3 bases are TGTGCCAGCAGCCGTACTAACAATGAGCAGTTCTTC. It yields the protein CASSRTNNEQFF.

This clonotype was seen only a few times. The chain combines TRBV6-5 with TRBJ1-5, with D tentatively TRBD1 (5 bases). The CDR3 loop spans 14 amino acids. The V end was cut by 2 bases, the J end by 4 bases, with 9 bases between. Germline loops: CDR1 MNHEY, CDR2 SVGAGI. The CDR3 region is CASSYLRGNQPQHF. The CDR3 DNA follows: TGTGCCAGCAGTTACCTGCGGGGGAATCAGCCCCAGCATTTT.

This clonotype turned up a few times. This chain joins TRBV19 and TRBJ2-1; TRBD2 is a possible D gene (6 bases). The CDR3 length is 16 residues. V shed 0 bases and J shed 4 bases, with 13 bases lying between them. Germline V lookup: CDR1 LNHDA, CDR2 SQIVND (reference sequence). This chain's CDR3 is CASSIEGTTSYNEQFF. Here the CDR3 DNA reads TGTGCCAGTAGTATAGAGGGGACGACTAGTTACAATGAGCAGTTCTTC.

This clonotype has just a few counts. The V gene is TRBV7-8, the J gene TRBJ1-4, with D perhaps TRBD1 (5 bases). The germline V gene encodes CDR1 SGHVS and CDR2 FQNEAQ. The CDR3 runs 14 residues. V shed 1 base and J shed 8 bases, with 11 bases lying between them. CDR3 sequence reads: CASSLVGPGEKLFF. The DNA for the CDR3 is TGTGCCAGCAGCTTAGTGGGGCCAGGGGAAAAACTGTTTTTT.

The table lists this clonotype with many counts. The J gene is TRBJ2-1, the V gene TRBV7-8; D unclear. Germline CDR1 reads SGHVS; CDR2 reads FQNEAQ. CDR3 length: 17 residues. V lost 5 bases and J 7 bases, leaving 24 bases between the germline ends. CDR3 protein: CASSGSRAPTLANEQFF. The CDR3 coding sequence is TGTGCCAGCAGCGGAAGTAGGGCCCCAACCCTGGCAAATGAGCAGTTCTTC.

This clonotype was seen more than once but under ten times. This chain links TRBV7-6 with TRBJ2-7; D uncertain. Trimming cost V 2 bases and J 3 bases, with 8 bases left between them. The CDR3 consists of 13 residues. Per germline, CDR1 SGHVS and CDR2 FNYEAQ. As DNA, the CDR3 is TGTGCCAGCAGCTTACCCACAAGCTACGAGCAGTACTTC. Its translation is CASSLPTSYEQYF.

This clonotype appeared a few times. The V and J genes are TRBV5-1 and TRBJ2-3, with 12 positions matching TRBD2. Germline values: CDR1 SGHRS, CDR2 YFSETQ. J gave up 0 bases and V 5 bases, and 10 bases lay outside the gene matches. The CDR3 is 18 amino acids. The CDR3 DNA reads TGCGCCAGCAGAATGGGCACTAGCGGGGGGTCTAGCACAGATACGCAGTATTTT. Translating it yields CASRMGTSGGSSTDTQYF.

This clonotype was detected a few times. The CDR3 bases are TGTGCCAGCAGTGTGGGGACAGTTTCCTACAATGAGCAGTTCTTC. It is translated as CASSVGTVSYNEQFF. The rearrangement joins TRBV6-1 to TRBJ2-1, with 7 positions matching TRBD1. V gave up 4 bases and J gave up 1 base; unmatched junction bases: 4. The CDR3 is 15 residues long. In germline, CDR1 is MNHNS, CDR2 SASEGT.

The J gene is TRBJ2-2, the V gene TRBV6-2 or TRBV6-3; weak D call: TRBD2 (6 bases). Trimming stripped 8 bases from V and 6 bases from J, with 13 bases between. The germline V gene encodes CDR1 MNHEY and CDR2 SVGEGT. CDR3 length equals 13 residues. DNA for the CDR3: TGTGCCAGCGTCTCGGGGGTCGCCGGGGAGCTGTTTTTT. Protein sequence: CASVSGVAGELFF.

The genes are TRBV4-1 and TRBJ2-1; 12 bases align to TRBD2. V gave up 4 bases and J gave up 3 bases; unmatched junction bases: 4. Germline CDR1 is MGHRA and CDR2 is YSYEKL. This CDR3 has 16 residues. CDR3 nucleotide sequence: TGCGCCAGCAGCCGGGAGACTAGCGGGGGCTACAATGAGCAGTTCTTC. It encodes CASSRETSGGYNEQFF.

This clonotype was found a few times. The V call is TRBV7-9, the J call TRBJ2-4, with D possibly matching TRBD2 (7 bases). This CDR3 contains 18 residues. Trimming pared 5 bases from V and 3 bases from J, leaving 23 bases between. Per germline, CDR1 SEHNR and CDR2 FQNEAQ (reference sequence). The CDR3 DNA reads TGTGCCAGCAGCCAACTTAATCGGGGGGACAACCACAAAAACATTCAGTACTTC. Its protein is CASSQLNRGDNHKNIQYF. The variable domain in full, with the rest retrieved from reference TRBV7-9 and TRBJ2-4, is DTGVSQNPRHKITKRGQNVTFRCDPISEHNRLYWYRQTLGQGPEFLTYFQNEAQLEKSRLLSDRFSAERPKGSFSTLEIQRTEQGDSAMYLCASSQLNRGDNHKNIQYFGAGTRLSVL.

This clonotype was detected many times. This chain links TRBV7-8 with TRBJ2-7; D may be TRBD1 (5 bases). With 0 bases removed from V and 2 bases from J, the gap between germline ends came to 23 bases. CDR1 is SGHVS and CDR2 is FQNEAQ in the germline V gene. The CDR3 spans 19 residues. CDR3 DNA: TGTGCCAGCAGCTTAGCGATTGGGGCGGCAGGGCACGCCACCTACGAGCAGTACTTC. This sequence encodes CASSLAIGAAGHATYEQYF.

J is TRBJ2-7 and V is TRBV20-1; TRBD1 aligns across 8 bases. The length of the CDR3 is 13 residues. V was clipped by 4 bases and J by 3 bases; unmatched bases: 5. The germline V gene encodes CDR1 DFQATT and CDR2 SNEGSKA (reference sequence). CDR3 in amino acids: CSAIRQGHYEQYV. DNA of the CDR3: TGCAGTGCTATCAGACAGGGGCACTACGAGCAGTACGTC.

This rearrangement joins TRBV19 to TRBJ2-3; D perhaps matches TRBD2 (7 bases). The V gene lost 1 base and the J gene lost 4 bases, with 30 bases spanning the gap. The CDR3 covers 21 residues. Germline-derived CDR1 and CDR2 are LNHDA and SQIVND (reference sequence). The CDR3 region has the DNA TGTGCCAGTAGTATAGTGGGGAGAATCTTCCTTCGGGGGGCTAGCTCAGATACGCAGTATTTT. Its translation: CASSIVGRIFLRGASSDTQYF.

This clonotype was recorded a few times. V usage is TRBV7-9 and J usage is TRBJ2-5; D not resolved. CDR3 length: 15 residues. CDR1 and CDR2 (germline): SEHNR, FQNEAQ (reference sequence). V was pared by 4 bases and J by 3 bases, with 15 bases between. The CDR3 loop is CASSSDHGTEETQYF. Written as DNA, the CDR3 is TGTGCCAGCAGCTCCGACCACGGAACCGAAGAGACCCAGTACTTC.

V gene TRBV7-2 combines with J gene TRBJ2-3; 7 nucleotides align to TRBD1. Germline CDR1 SGHTA, CDR2 FQGNSA. This CDR3 region has 16 residues. J was trimmed by 1 base and V by 6 bases; bases with no gene match: 10. CDR3 nucleotides: TGTGCCAGCAGTCTAGAGGGGGCTGGGGGCACAGATACGCAGTATTTT. It encodes CASSLEGAGGTDTQYF.

This clonotype was seen repeatedly, ten times or more. The gene calls are TRBV7-8 and TRBJ2-3; D gene uncertain. With 6 bases removed from V and 1 base from J, the gap between germline ends came to 8 bases. Germline CDR1 SGHVS, CDR2 FQNEAQ. The CDR3 extends over 13 amino acids. The CDR3 DNA is TGTGCCAGCAGGCGTCGGGGCACAGATACGCAGTATTTT. It codes for CASRRRGTDTQYF.

The chain recombines TRBV19 with TRBJ2-7, with TRBD1 matching 8 bases. This CDR3 is 13 amino acids long. Germline V gene lookup returns CDR1 LNHDA and CDR2 SQIVND (reference sequence). Germline trimming cut 5 bases from V and 5 bases from J; bases unmatched to any gene: 5. CDR3 sequence (DNA): TGTGCCAGTAGTCCGGCGACAGGGGACGAGCAGTACTTC. It translates to CASSPATGDEQYF.

The chain uses TRBV10-3 and TRBJ2-7; D tentatively fits TRBD1 or TRBD2 (5 bases each). The CDR3 runs to 13 residues. Trimming left V 4 bases short and J 5 bases short, with 12 bases between. Germline V gene sequence: CDR1 ENHRY, CDR2 SYGVKD. CDR3 DNA sequence: TGTGCCATCAGTGGGGACGACGGCCACGAGCAGTACGTC. This gives the protein CAISGDDGHEQYV.

This clonotype was recorded a few times. The chain employs TRBV27 and TRBJ1-1; no clear D gene. V lost 6 bases, J lost 0 bases, and 11 bases lay in between. The CDR3 extends over 14 amino acids. Germline CDR1 is MNHEY and CDR2 is SMNVEV (reference sequence). The CDR3 is CASSYSDVNTEAFF. CDR3 nucleotide sequence: TGTGCCAGCAGCTACTCTGACGTGAACACTGAAGCTTTCTTT.

This clonotype was observed a few times. The chain carries TRBV27 and TRBJ2-1; 8 nucleotides match TRBD2. Germline V gives CDR1 MNHEY, CDR2 SMNVEV (reference sequence). With V trimmed by 6 bases and J by 4 bases, 8 bases remained unmatched. This CDR3 spans 15 amino acids. The CDR3 sequence is CASRGYGGAYNEQFF. CDR3 DNA: TGTGCCAGCAGGGGGTACGGGGGGGCTTACAATGAGCAGTTCTTC.

This chain connects TRBV27 to TRBJ2-1, with D possibly matching TRBD2 (6 bases). This CDR3 has 14 amino acids. V lost 5 bases to trimming and J lost 7 bases, with 15 bases between them. Germline CDR1 reads MNHEY; CDR2 reads SMNVEV (reference sequence). In nucleotides, the CDR3 is TGTGCCAGCAGTAACCTAAGGGGAGGAAATGAGCAGTTCTTC. Amino acid sequence: CASSNLRGGNEQFF.

V is TRBV4-1 and J is TRBJ1-5; no clear D. The CDR3 runs 18 residues. V shed 3 bases and J shed 0 bases, with 18 bases lying between them. Germline assignment: CDR1 MGHRA and CDR2 YSYEKL. CDR3 bases: TGCGCCAGCAGCCAGACGGATGGAGGGTACCATAGCAATCAGCCCCAGCATTTT. Translation: CASSQTDGGYHSNQPQHF.

This clonotype has a handful of counts. The chain employs TRBV12-3 or TRBV12-4 and TRBJ2-1, with D uncertain. V was trimmed by 7 bases and J by 7 bases, leaving 8 bases between them. The CDR3 covers 11 residues. DNA for the CDR3: TGTGCCAGCACCAACCGGAATGAGCAGTTCTTC. Translating gives CASTNRNEQFF.

In its sample, this clonotype was seen many times. The chain recombines TRBV7-9 with TRBJ1-4, with D unclear. The CDR3 loop spans 14 amino acids. V lost 5 bases, J lost 6 bases, and 13 bases lay in between. The V gene's germline CDR1 is SEHNR and CDR2 FQNEAQ (reference sequence). Here the CDR3 reads CASSREGADEKLFF. In DNA form, the CDR3 reads TGTGCCAGCAGCCGAGAGGGTGCGGATGAAAAACTGTTTTTT.

The chain links TRBV14 to TRBJ2-3; no definite D call. The CDR3 is 16 amino acids. The V end was cut by 5 bases, the J end by 1 base, with 16 bases between. Per germline, CDR1 SGHDN and CDR2 FVKESK. DNA of the CDR3: TGTGCCAGCAGCGCCCCGCCCGAGTGGGGCACAGATACGCAGTATTTT. Translating it yields CASSAPPEWGTDTQYF.

The gene calls are TRBV15 and TRBJ2-3, with D perhaps TRBD1 (5 bases). V was shortened by 4 bases and J by 4 bases, with 15 bases between the two germline ends. Germline CDR1 reads LNHNV; CDR2 reads YYDKDF (reference sequence). The CDR3 is 15 residues long. CDR3 sequence: CATSKTDPHPDTQYF. CDR3 sequence (DNA): TGTGCCACCAGCAAGACAGACCCGCACCCAGATACGCAGTATTTT.

This clonotype has a single count. This sequence may be a read error, since a much larger clone differs from it by one base. The genes are TRBV7-2 and TRBJ2-7; D uncertain. Germline CDR1 SGHTA, CDR2 FQGNSA. Between the trimmed V and J ends, which lost 1 base and 5 bases, there was a span of 9 bases. The CDR3 runs 13 residues. In DNA form, the CDR3 reads TGTGCCAGCAGCTTAGTTGGCGTTCACGAGCAGTACTTC. Its translation: CASSLVGVHEQYF.